The 20 T cell receptor beta chains given below trace back to one sample, sequenced in a study of OX40 agonist ivuxolimab in advanced cancers. Preparation of the library involved the immunoSEQ multiplex PCR assay. TCRdb holds this immuneACCESS table with in-frame rearrangements only. Some clones are missing; in checked studies, unresolved V genes explain under half, and the rest has no known cause. Across this sample there are under 90,000 clones, with roughly 91% seen only once. The ten top clones hold 0.32% of the sample. This specimen consisted of CD4+ or CD8+ T cells sorted from blood, obtained in a trial of the OX40 agonist ivuxolimab. The receptors stem from an adult with an advanced solid tumor such as melanoma, head and neck, liver or kidney cancer.

This sequence joins TRBV5-1 and TRBJ2-1; D uncertain. The CDR3 is 14 amino acids. Germline V gene sequence: CDR1 SGHRS, CDR2 YFSETQ. Trimming stripped 0 bases from V and 3 bases from J, with 7 bases between. The CDR3 region is CASSLAADYNEQFF. The CDR3 nucleotides are TGCGCCAGCAGCTTGGCCGCAGACTACAATGAGCAGTTCTTC.

The chain recombines TRBV27 with TRBJ1-2, with D maybe TRBD1 (5 bases). CDR1 and CDR2 from the germline V gene are MNHEY and SMNVEV (reference sequence). CDR3 length equals 15 residues. Deletions cut 0 bases from V and 1 base from J, with 9 bases between. Written as DNA, the CDR3 is TGTGCCAGCAGTTTATCGAGGGGCTTTAACTATGGCTACACCTTC. Protein product: CASSLSRGFNYGYTF.

In its sample, this clone was seen once. The rearrangement uses TRBV18 and TRBJ2-4, with 9 bases lining up with TRBD2. The CDR3 consists of 17 residues. Germline CDR1 is KGHSH and CDR2 is LQKENI. Trimming at V came to 3 bases and at J to 3 bases, leaving 9 bases not matched to a gene. The CDR3 is CASSPFSSGMVKNIQYF. CDR3 in DNA: TGTGCCAGCTCACCTTTCTCTAGCGGGATGGTCAAAAACATTCAGTACTTC.

The V gene is TRBV19, the J gene TRBJ1-5; no clear D. Germline assignment: CDR1 LNHDA and CDR2 SQIVND (reference sequence). The CDR3 is 13 residues long. The V and J ends lost 3 bases and 7 bases respectively, with 10 bases between them. The DNA of the CDR3 is TGTGCCAGTAGTATCGACAAAGAGCAGCCCCAGCATTTT. This translates into CASSIDKEQPQHF.

V gene TRBV5-8 combines with J gene TRBJ1-2; TRBD1 matches at 8 bases. Germline V gene sequence: CDR1 SGHTS, CDR2 YDEGEE. J lost 7 bases, V lost 2 bases, and 10 bases had no gene match. CDR3 length: 15 residues. The CDR3 loop is CASSFVTGGSVGYTF. DNA for the CDR3: TGTGCCAGCAGCTTTGTCACAGGGGGAAGTGTTGGCTACACCTTC.

This clone has a single count. This chain connects TRBV7-9 to TRBJ2-3; D ambiguous. V lost 2 bases, J lost 6 bases, and 18 bases lay in between. Germline CDR1 is SEHNR and CDR2 is FQNEAQ (reference sequence). The CDR3 loop spans 16 amino acids. The DNA of the CDR3 is TGTGCCAGCAGCTTACCTCTCAGCGACCGGGCGGATACGCAGTATTTT. Its translation is CASSLPLSDRADTQYF.

The chain couples TRBV7-2 to TRBJ2-3, with D possibly being TRBD2 (6 bases). The CDR3 contains 14 residues. Trimming stripped 5 bases from V and 4 bases from J, with 13 bases between. Germline lookup yields CDR1 SGHTA and CDR2 FQGNSA. The CDR3: CASSPRLVPDTQYF. Here the CDR3 DNA reads TGTGCCAGCAGCCCTAGACTAGTCCCAGATACGCAGTATTTT.

This clone was seen a single time. J is TRBJ2-7 and V is TRBV13; D may be TRBD1 or TRBD2 (5 bases each). Trimming left V 2 bases short and J 2 bases short, with 10 bases between. Germline CDR1 and CDR2: PRHDT and FYEKMQ (reference sequence). The CDR3 covers 14 residues. For the CDR3, the DNA is TGTGCCAGCAGCTTACATGAGGGGACCTACGAGCAGTACTTC. Residues: CASSLHEGTYEQYF.

The rearrangement joins TRBV5-1 to TRBJ2-1, with 9 bases aligning to TRBD2. Germline-derived CDR1 and CDR2 are SGHRS and YFSETQ. With 4 bases clipped from V and 6 bases from J, the junction kept 8 bases outside the gene matches. This CDR3 contains 15 residues. The CDR3 DNA reads as TGCGCCAGCAGCCCTCTCGCGGGAGGGCCCAATGAGCAGTTCTTC. Encoded protein: CASSPLAGGPNEQFF.

V gene TRBV7-6 combines with J gene TRBJ2-2; a possible D gene is TRBD2 (5 bases). This CDR3 has 14 residues. Germline CDR1 reads SGHVS; CDR2 reads FNYEAQ. Trimming stripped 5 bases from V and 2 bases from J, with 9 bases between. CDR3 DNA sequence: TGTGCCAGCAGCCTTGGACTCAACACCGGGGAGCTGTTTTTT. It specifies CASSLGLNTGELFF.

This chain uses TRBV5-1 with TRBJ1-5; 8 bases are shared with TRBD1. Germline-derived CDR1 and CDR2 are SGHRS and YFSETQ. The CDR3 is 14 residues long. The trim removed 0 bases at V and 7 bases at J, leaving 3 bases unmatched. In DNA form, the CDR3 reads TGCGCCAGCAGCTTGGGGACAGGGAGCCAGCCCCAGCATTTT. Translated: CASSLGTGSQPQHF.

V and J are TRBV2 and TRBJ2-7, with no clear D. The CDR3 covers 12 residues. V was pared by 4 bases and J by 1 base, with 5 bases between. Germline V gene lookup returns CDR1 SNHLY and CDR2 FYNNEI. The CDR3 region has the DNA TGTGCCAGCAGTGGGGATTCCTACGAGCAGTACTTC. Encoded protein: CASSGDSYEQYF.

The chain carries TRBV7-9 and TRBJ1-4; D not resolved. CDR3 length: 18 amino acids. Trimming took off 1 base at V and 0 bases at J, with 15 bases between the two ends. Per germline, CDR1 SEHNR and CDR2 FQNEAQ (reference sequence). The CDR3 region is CASSLVRDTDATNEKLFF. In DNA form, the CDR3 reads TGTGCCAGCAGCTTAGTTCGAGATACCGATGCAACTAATGAAAAACTGTTTTTT.

The chain has TRBV10-3 and TRBJ1-5, with unresolved D. CDR3 length: 14 residues. Between the trimmed V and J ends, which lost 4 bases and 0 bases, there was a span of 7 bases. Germline-derived CDR1 and CDR2 are ENHRY and SYGVKD. This chain's CDR3 is CAISGGDSNQPQHF. Here the CDR3 DNA reads TGTGCCATCAGTGGAGGAGATAGCAATCAGCCCCAGCATTTT.

The gene calls are TRBV7-3 and TRBJ1-2; weak D call: TRBD1 (6 bases). The V end lost 4 bases, the J end lost 5 bases, and 11 bases lay between the germline ends. The germline gives CDR1 SGHTA, CDR2 FQGTGA. CDR3 length: 13 residues. The CDR3 DNA follows: TGTGCCAGCAGCTCCCCCCAGGGGTATGGCTACACCTTC. Residues: CASSSPQGYGYTF. The full variable domain, its missing parts supplied by reference TRBV7-3 and TRBJ1-2, is GAGVSQTPSNKVTEKGKYVELRCDPISGHTALYWYRQSLGQGPEFLIYFQGTGAADDSGLPNDRFFAVRPEGSVSTLKIQRTERGDSAVYLCASSSPQGYGYTFGSGTRLTVV.

The chain has TRBV6-5 and TRBJ2-7; the D gene is possibly TRBD1 (6 bases). V was pared by 5 bases and J by 0 bases, with 14 bases between. Germline values: CDR1 MNHEY, CDR2 SVGAGI. The CDR3 sequence is 15 residues long. CDR3 coding DNA: TGTGCCAGCAGTCCGACAGGTCATGGCTCCTACGAGCAGTACTTC. It codes for CASSPTGHGSYEQYF.

The J gene is TRBJ2-3, the V gene TRBV5-4, with TRBD2 matching over 7 bases. Germline V gene sequence: CDR1 SGHNT, CDR2 YYREEE (reference sequence). V dropped 2 bases and J dropped 5; count of bases not matched to a gene: 11. The CDR3 sequence is 16 residues long. CDR3 amino acids: CASSFPGGGPGDTQYF. The CDR3 bases are TGTGCCAGCAGCTTCCCCGGGGGAGGGCCGGGAGATACGCAGTATTTT.

The rearrangement uses TRBV2 and TRBJ2-3; D is unclear. CDR3 length equals 16 residues. Trimming cost V 2 bases and J 0 bases, with 12 bases left between them. Germline values: CDR1 SNHLY, CDR2 FYNNEI. CDR3 region: CASSEKGQLSTDTQYF. Written as DNA, the CDR3 is TGTGCCAGCAGTGAAAAGGGTCAGCTTAGCACAGATACGCAGTATTTT.

The chain has TRBV4-3 and TRBJ1-1, with D hard to call. This CDR3 is built from 14 residues. The V gene lost 3 bases and the J gene lost 1 base, with 9 bases spanning the gap. CDR1 is LGHNA and CDR2 is YSLEER in the germline V gene. CDR3 region: CASSQPGGNTEAFF. For the CDR3, the DNA is TGCGCCAGCAGCCAGCCAGGAGGGAACACTGAAGCTTTCTTT.

CDR3 bases: TGTGCCAGCAGCTTTAACGGGGGCGAAGAGACCCAGTACTTC. Amino acid sequence: CASSFNGGEETQYF. This chain uses TRBV7-2 with TRBJ2-5; D is possibly TRBD1 or TRBD2 (6 bases each). The CDR3 loop spans 14 amino acids. The germline V and J ends were trimmed by 3 bases and 3 bases, with 11 bases remaining between them. CDR1 SGHTA and CDR2 FQGNSA come from the germline V gene.